These 8 T cell receptor beta chains came from one sample sequenced in a study of T cells in Graves' hyperthyroidism and ophthalmopathy. Researchers amplified the TCR beta CDR3 regions from RNA transcripts. Researchers ran a first-round RT-PCR on the TCR CDR3 using the HTBI primer set. TCRdb redid the calling of the multiplex PCR reads with MiXCR, one entry per CDR3 protein. The data show some 300,000 distinct CDR3 sequences, about an eighth seen once. Sequencing used blood. All receptors come from a woman under 40 with Graves' hyperthyroidism that later progressed to Graves' ophthalmopathy.

The table lists this clonotype with a few counts. The chain joins TRBV4-3 to TRBJ2-3; TRBD1 matches 9 bases. The CDR3 totals 16 residues. V lost 2 bases and J lost 3; bases outside the gene matches: 6. Germline values: CDR1 LGHNA, CDR2 YSLEER. DNA for the CDR3: TGCGCCAGCAGCCAAACGGGACAGGGTCGGACAGATACGCAGTATTTT. Translating gives CASSQTGQGRTDTQYF.

This clonotype was observed many times. V usage is TRBV5-1 and J usage is TRBJ2-1; D may be TRBD2 (6 bases). Deletions cut 4 bases from V and 3 bases from J, with 14 bases between. Germline V gives CDR1 SGHRS, CDR2 YFSETQ. The CDR3 totals 15 residues. The CDR3 coding sequence is TGCGCCAGCAGCCCGGGACTGCTCGTCTACAATGAGCAGTTCTTC. This sequence encodes CASSPGLLVYNEQFF.

This clonotype was picked up a small number of times. The rearrangement links TRBV18 to TRBJ1-2, with a weak D call TRBD1 (6 bases). This CDR3 region has 12 residues. V dropped 4 bases and J dropped 8 bases, with 11 bases sitting between them. Germline values: CDR1 KGHSH, CDR2 LQKENI. CDR3 region: CASSLRQEGYTF. The CDR3 bases are TGTGCCAGCTCACTGAGACAGGAGGGCTACACCTTC.

A word on this clonotype: Its ends do not fully match the called genes, so a read error is possible. This chain connects TRBV27 to TRBJ2-1; 11 positions match TRBD2. This CDR3 comprises 14 residues. Germline lookup yields CDR1 MNHEY and CDR2 SMNVEV (reference sequence). The CDR3 protein is CATRTSGSNNGQFF. CDR3 coding DNA: TGTGCCACCCGGACTAGCGGGTCAAACAATGGGCAGTTCTTC.

In the case of this clonotype: A single base separates this from a much larger clone, so it may be a read error. This chain uses TRBV28 with TRBJ2-7; 7 positions agree with TRBD1. Germline assignment: CDR1 MDHEN and CDR2 SYDVKM. Trimming at V came to 3 bases and at J to 5 bases, leaving 7 bases not matched to a gene. The CDR3 loop spans 14 amino acids. Here the CDR3 DNA reads TGTGCCAGCAGTTTGGACAGGTTTTCCCACGAGCAGTACTTC. Residues: CASSLDRFSHEQYF. The full variable domain, with the rest looked up from reference TRBV28 and TRBJ2-7, is DVKVTQSSRYLVKRTGEKVFLECVQDMDHENMFWYRQDPGLGLRLIYFSYDVKMKEKGDIPEGYSVSREKKERFSLILESASTNQTSMYLCASSLDRFSHEQYFGPGTRLTVT.

This clonotype was recorded at least ten times. The chain has TRBV5-1 and TRBJ2-7; D is unclear. The CDR3 spans 14 residues. V lost 0 bases, J lost 4 bases, and 11 bases lay in between. Germline lookup yields CDR1 SGHRS and CDR2 YFSETQ. CDR3 sequence reads: CASSLEGLTYEQYF. For the CDR3, the DNA is TGCGCCAGCAGCTTGGAAGGGCTCACGTACGAGCAGTACTTC.

The rearrangement uses TRBV15 and TRBJ2-7; D call uncertain. The CDR3 is 14 residues long. V was pared by 4 bases and J by 6 bases, with 16 bases between. Germline V gene data show CDR1 as LNHNV and CDR2 as YYDKDF (reference sequence). The CDR3 reads CATSKDWKDREQYF. Written as DNA, the CDR3 is TGTGCCACCAGCAAAGACTGGAAGGACCGCGAGCAGTACTTC.

This chain links TRBV7-6 with TRBJ2-1; 13 positions match TRBD2. The CDR3 runs 18 residues. Unmatched junction bases numbered 10, after V lost 5 bases and J lost 3 bases. Germline lookup yields CDR1 SGHVS and CDR2 FNYEAQ. CDR3 DNA sequence: TGTGCCAGCAGCCCCGGGAAAGGACTAGCGGGAGACTACAATGAGCAGTTCTTC. This codes for CASSPGKGLAGDYNEQFF.